This T cell receptor (beta chain) was recovered during a study of cytomegalovirus exposure and HLA in healthy donors. Study-level information: Earlier, 95 million to 130 million unique TCR beta sequences were recovered from about 200 million T cells by an analysis. Counted in an early data release were 75 million to 85 million unique TCRs from HLA-typed donors.

Study-level findings and limits: From TCR beta sequences, most subjects' HLA-A and HLA-B alleles were reportedly predicted accurately. According to an earlier analysis, most TCR beta V segments yielded productive rearrangements about 87% or about 30% of the time.

As to this clone: As yet, its antigen is unknown.

13 Jbeta primers and 60 Vbeta primers were used for the PCR. Here immunoSEQ multiplex PCR was the method, and the copy in TCRdb shows in-frame clones only, minus some. The sample spans about 32,000 clones; the ten largest clones claim about 5%. The TCR sequence derives from a female donor in good health and CMV-seronegative. The sample comprised PBMCs.

CDR3 in amino acids: CAWSPQRAGGPKTQYF. The CDR3 coding sequence is TGTGCCTGGAGTCCCCAAAGGGCGGGGGGGCCAAAGACCCAGTACTTC. The V gene is TRBV30, the J gene TRBJ2-5; 9 bases agree with TRBD2. The CDR3 consists of 16 residues. V dropped 2 bases and J dropped 6; count of bases not matched to a gene: 13. Per germline, CDR1 GTSNPN and CDR2 SVGIG (reference sequence).